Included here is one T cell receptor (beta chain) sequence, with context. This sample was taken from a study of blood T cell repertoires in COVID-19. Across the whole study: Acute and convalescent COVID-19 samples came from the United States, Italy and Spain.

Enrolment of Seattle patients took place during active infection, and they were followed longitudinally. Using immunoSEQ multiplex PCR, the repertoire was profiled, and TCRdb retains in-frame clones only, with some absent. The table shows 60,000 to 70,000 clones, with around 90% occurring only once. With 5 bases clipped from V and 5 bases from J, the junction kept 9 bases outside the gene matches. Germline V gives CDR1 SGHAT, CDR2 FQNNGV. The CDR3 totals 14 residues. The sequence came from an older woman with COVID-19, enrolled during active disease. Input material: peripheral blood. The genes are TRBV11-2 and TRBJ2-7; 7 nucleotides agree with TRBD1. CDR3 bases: TGTGCCAGCAGCCCCAGGACAGGTCTCAACGAGCAGTACTTC. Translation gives CASSPRTGLNEQYF.